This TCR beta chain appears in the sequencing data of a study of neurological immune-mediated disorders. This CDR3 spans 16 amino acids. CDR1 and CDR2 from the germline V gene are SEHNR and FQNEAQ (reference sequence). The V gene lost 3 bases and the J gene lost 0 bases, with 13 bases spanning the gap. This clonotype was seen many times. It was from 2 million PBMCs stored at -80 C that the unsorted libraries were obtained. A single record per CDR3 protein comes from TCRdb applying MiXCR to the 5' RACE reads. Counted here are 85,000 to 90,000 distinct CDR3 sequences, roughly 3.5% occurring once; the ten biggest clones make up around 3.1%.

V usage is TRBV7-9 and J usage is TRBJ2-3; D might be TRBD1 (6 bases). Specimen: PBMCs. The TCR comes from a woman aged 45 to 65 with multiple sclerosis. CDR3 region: CASSFQGLSSTDTQYF. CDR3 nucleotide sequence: TGTGCCAGCAGCTTTCAGGGGCTTTCGAGCACAGATACGCAGTATTTT.